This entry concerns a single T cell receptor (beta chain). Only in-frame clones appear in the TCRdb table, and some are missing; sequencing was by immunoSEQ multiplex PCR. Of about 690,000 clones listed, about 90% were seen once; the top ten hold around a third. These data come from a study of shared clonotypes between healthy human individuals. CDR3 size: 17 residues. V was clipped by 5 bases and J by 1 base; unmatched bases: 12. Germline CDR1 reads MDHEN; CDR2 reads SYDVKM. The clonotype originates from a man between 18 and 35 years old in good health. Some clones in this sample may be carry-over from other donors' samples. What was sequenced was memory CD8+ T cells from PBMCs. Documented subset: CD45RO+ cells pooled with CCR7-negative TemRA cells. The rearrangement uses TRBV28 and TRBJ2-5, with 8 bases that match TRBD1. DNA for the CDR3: TGTGCCAGCAGTACACCAGACAGGGGCCTCCTCCAAGAGACCCAGTACTTC. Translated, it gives CASSTPDRGLLQETQYF.